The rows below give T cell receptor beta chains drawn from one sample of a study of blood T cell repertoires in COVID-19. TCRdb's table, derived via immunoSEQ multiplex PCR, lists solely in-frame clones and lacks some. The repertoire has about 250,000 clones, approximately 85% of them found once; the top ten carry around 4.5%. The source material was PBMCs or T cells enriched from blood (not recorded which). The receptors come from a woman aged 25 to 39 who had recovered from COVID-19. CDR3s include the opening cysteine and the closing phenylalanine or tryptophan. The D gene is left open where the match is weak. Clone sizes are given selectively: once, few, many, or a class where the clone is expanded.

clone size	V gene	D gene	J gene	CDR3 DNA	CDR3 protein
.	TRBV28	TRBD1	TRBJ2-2	TGTGCCAGCAGTTTCCCCCGGACAGGGGGGGCCGGGGAGCTGTTTTTT	CASSFPRTGGAGELFF
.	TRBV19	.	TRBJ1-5	TGTGCCAGTAGAACCGATCGGGATGATCAGCCCCAGCATTTT	CASRTDRDDQPQHF
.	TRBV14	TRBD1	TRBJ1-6	TGTGCCAGCAGCTTCCTTCGGACAGGCCAGAATTCACCCCTCCACTTT	CASSFLRTGQNSPLHF
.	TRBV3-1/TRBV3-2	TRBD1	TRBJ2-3	TGTGCCAGCAGCCCACCTGGACAGGGCACAGATACGCAGTATTTT	CASSPPGQGTDTQYF
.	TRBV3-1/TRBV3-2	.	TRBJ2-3	TGTGCCAGCAGCCAAGTCCCCGGGGGCACAGATACGCAGTATTTT	CASSQVPGGTDTQYF
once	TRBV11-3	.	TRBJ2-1	TGTGCCAGCAGCTTAGGTCCGCTAGCAAGCCATGAGCAGTTCTTC	CASSLGPLASHEQFF
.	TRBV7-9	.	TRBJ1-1	TGTGCCAGCAGCTTAGTTAGGGGTTGGGACACTGAAGCTTTCTTT	CASSLVRGWDTEAFF
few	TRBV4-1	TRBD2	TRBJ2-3	TGCGCCAGCGCCCCGGCAGCGGGGGGGCTTCAAGATACGCAGTATTTT	CASAPAAGGLQDTQYF
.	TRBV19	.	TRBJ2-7	TGTGCCAGTAGCCTCCTCTGGGGAGGTAGCTACGAGCAGTACTTC	CASSLLWGGSYEQYF
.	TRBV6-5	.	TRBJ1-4	TGTGCCAGCACCTTGACTCCTAATAATGAAAAACTGTTTTTT	CASTLTPNNEKLFF
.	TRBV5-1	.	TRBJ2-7	TGCGCCAGCAGCTTGGCTAAGACAGCGGGCTACGAGCAGTACTTC	CASSLAKTAGYEQYF
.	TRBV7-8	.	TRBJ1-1	TGTGCCAGCAGCCGGGACCGGGACACAGAAGCTTTCTTT	CASSRDRDTEAFF
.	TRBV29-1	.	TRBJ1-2	TGCAGCGCTAACCCCCGAGAATCTAACTATGGCTACACCTTC	CSANPRESNYGYTF
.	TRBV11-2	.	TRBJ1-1	TGTGCCAGCAGCCCCATTGCGGGGGTAGGGACTGAAGCTTTCTTT	CASSPIAGVGTEAFF
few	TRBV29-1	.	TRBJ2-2	TGCAGCGTTGCGTCCGGGTCGGCCGGGGAGCTGTTTTTT	CSVASGSAGELFF
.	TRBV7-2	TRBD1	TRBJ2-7	TGTGCCAGCAGCCAGGATGGGGGACAGTTCGAGCAGTACTTC	CASSQDGGQFEQYF
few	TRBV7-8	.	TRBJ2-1	TGTGCCAGCAGCCGGGACTTGTACAATGAGCAGTTCTTC	CASSRDLYNEQFF